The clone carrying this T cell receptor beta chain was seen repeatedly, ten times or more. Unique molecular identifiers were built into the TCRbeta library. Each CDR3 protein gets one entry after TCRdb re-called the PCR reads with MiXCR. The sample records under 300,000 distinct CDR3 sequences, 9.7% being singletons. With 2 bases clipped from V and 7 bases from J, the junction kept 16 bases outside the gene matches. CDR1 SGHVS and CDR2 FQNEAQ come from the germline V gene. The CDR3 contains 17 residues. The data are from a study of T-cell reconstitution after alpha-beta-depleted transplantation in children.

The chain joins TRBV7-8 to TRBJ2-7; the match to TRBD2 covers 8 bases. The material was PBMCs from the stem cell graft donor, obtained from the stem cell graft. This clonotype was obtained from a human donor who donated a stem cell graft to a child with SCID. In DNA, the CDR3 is TGTGCCAGCAGCTTATCGTCTAGCGGGCCTGGGCTGGGAGAGCAGTACTTC. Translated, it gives CASSLSSSGPGLGEQYF.